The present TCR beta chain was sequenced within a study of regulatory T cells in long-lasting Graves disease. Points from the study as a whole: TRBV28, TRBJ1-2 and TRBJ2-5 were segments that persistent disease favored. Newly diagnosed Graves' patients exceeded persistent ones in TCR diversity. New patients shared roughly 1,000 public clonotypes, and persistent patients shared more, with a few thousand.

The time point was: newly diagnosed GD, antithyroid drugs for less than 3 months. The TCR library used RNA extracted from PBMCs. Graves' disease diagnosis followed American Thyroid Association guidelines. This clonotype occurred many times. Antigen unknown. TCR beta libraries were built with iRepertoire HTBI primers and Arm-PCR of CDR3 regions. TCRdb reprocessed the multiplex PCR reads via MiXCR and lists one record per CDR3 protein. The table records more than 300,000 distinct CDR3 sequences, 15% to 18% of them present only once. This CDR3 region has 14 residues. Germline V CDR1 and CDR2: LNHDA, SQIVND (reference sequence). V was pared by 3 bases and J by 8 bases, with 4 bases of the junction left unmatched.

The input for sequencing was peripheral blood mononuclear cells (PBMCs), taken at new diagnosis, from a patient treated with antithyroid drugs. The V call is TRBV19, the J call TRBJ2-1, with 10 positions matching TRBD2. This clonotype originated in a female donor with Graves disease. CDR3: CASSIIAGGDEQFF. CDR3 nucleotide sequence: TGTGCCAGTAGTATTATAGCGGGAGGAGATGAGCAGTTCTTC.